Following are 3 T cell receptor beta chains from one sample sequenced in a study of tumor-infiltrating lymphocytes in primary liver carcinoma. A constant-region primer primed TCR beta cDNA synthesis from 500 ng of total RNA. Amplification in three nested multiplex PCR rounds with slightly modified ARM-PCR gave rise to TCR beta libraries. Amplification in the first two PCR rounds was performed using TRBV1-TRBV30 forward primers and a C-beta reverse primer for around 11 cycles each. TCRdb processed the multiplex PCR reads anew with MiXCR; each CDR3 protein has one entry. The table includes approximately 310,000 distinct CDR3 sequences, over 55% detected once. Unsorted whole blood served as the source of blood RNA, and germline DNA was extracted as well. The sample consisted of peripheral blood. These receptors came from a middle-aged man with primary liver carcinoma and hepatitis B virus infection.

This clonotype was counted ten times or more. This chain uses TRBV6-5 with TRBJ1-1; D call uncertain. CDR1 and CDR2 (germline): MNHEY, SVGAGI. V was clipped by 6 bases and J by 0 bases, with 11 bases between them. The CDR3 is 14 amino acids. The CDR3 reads CASSPGRVNTEAFF. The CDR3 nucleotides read TGTGCCAGCAGCCCCGGGAGGGTGAACACTGAAGCTTTCTTT.

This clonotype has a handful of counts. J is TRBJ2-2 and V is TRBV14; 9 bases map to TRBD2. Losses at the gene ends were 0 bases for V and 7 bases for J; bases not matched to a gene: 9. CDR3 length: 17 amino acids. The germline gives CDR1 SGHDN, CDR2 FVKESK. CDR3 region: CASSQDLLTSGDGELFF. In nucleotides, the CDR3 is TGTGCCAGCAGCCAAGATCTGTTGACTAGCGGCGACGGGGAGCTGTTTTTT. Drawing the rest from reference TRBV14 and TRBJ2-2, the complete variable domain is EAGVTQFPSHSVIEKGQTVTLRCDPISGHDNLYWYRRVMGKEIKFLLHFVKESKQDESGMPNNRFLAERTGGTYSTLKVQPAELEDSGVYFCASSQDLLTSGDGELFFGEGSRLTVL.

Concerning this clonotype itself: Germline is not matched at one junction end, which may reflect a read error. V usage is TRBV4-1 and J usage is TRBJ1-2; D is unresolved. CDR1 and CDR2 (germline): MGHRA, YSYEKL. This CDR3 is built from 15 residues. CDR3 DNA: TGCACCAGTTGCCAAGAGGGCGTGGGCTCCTATGGCTACACCTTC. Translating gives CTSCQEGVGSYGYTF.